This T cell receptor beta chain was identified in a study of blood T cell repertoires in COVID-19. Study information: T cells, B-cell-depleted T cells, or PBMCs supplied cDNA or gDNA.

Sequencing used immunoSEQ multiplex PCR; TCRdb keeps in-frame clones, though not all of them. The sample has about 60,000 clones; approximately 79% are singletons. V gave up 2 bases and J gave up 0 bases; unmatched junction bases: 4. The germline gives CDR1 SGHNT, CDR2 YYREEE (reference sequence). The CDR3 has 16 residues. The TCR comes from a woman in her seventies with acute or convalescent COVID-19. The sequenced sample consisted of peripheral blood. The chain is built from TRBV5-4 and TRBJ2-3; 9 nucleotides match TRBD2. The CDR3, as DNA: TGTGCCAGCAGCTTAGGGCGGGGGGGCAGCACAGATACGCAGTATTTT. This encodes CASSLGRGGSTDTQYF.